This T cell receptor beta chain was found in a study of human versus mouse CDR3 diversity and MHC coevolution. In the study overall: Reportedly, immunoSEQ detects one in 200,000 T cells with minimized PCR bias. Study results and limitations: Compared with mice, human CDR3s carried more deletions and insertions on average.

Note on this clone: What it binds is not known.

Libraries were prepared by immunoSEQ multiplex PCR; TCRdb keeps only in-frame clonotypes and omits some of them. The sample has roughly 80,000 clones; 90% to 95% are singletons. Germline loops: CDR1 MDHEN, CDR2 SYDVKM. V was pared by 4 bases and J by 4 bases, with 13 bases between. The CDR3 is 14 residues long. Sequencing was carried out using naive CD4+ T cells from blood. Subset defined: CD45RO-negative CD62L-positive naive CD4 T cells. This receptor was obtained from a person aged 30 to 70 in good health. This sequence joins TRBV28 and TRBJ1-2; unclear D gene. The CDR3 protein is CASSSPGGPYGYTF. In DNA form, the CDR3 reads TGTGCCAGCAGTTCACCCGGCGGCCCCTATGGCTACACCTTC.